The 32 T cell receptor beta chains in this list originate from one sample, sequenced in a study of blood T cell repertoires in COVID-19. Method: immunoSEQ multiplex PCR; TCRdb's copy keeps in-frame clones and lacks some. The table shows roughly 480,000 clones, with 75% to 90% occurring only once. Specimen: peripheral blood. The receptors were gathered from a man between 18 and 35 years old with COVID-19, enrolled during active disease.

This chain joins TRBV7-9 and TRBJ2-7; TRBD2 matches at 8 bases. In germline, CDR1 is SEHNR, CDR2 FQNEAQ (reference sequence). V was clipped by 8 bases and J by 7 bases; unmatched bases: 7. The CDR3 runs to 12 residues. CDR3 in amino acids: CASRAGAGEQYF. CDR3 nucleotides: TGTGCCAGCCGAGCGGGAGCGGGTGAGCAGTACTTC.

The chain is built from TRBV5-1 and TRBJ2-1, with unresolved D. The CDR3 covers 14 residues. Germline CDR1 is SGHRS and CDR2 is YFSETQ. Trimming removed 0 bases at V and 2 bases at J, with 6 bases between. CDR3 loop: CASSLVAAYNEQFF. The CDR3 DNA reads TGCGCCAGCAGCTTGGTGGCAGCCTACAATGAGCAGTTCTTC.

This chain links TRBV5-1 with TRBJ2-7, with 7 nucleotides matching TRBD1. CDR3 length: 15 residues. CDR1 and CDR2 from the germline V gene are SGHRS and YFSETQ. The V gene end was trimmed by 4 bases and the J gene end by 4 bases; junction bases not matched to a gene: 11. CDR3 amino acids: CASSEGGGQIYEQYF. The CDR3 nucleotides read TGCGCCAGCAGCGAGGGTGGGGGACAGATATACGAGCAGTACTTC.

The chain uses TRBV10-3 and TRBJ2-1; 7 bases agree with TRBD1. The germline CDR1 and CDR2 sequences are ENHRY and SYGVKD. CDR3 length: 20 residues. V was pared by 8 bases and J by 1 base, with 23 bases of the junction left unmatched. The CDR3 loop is CAIGVGRQGLRLMSYNEQFF. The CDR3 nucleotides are TGTGCCATCGGGGTGGGCCGACAGGGATTAAGGCTGATGTCCTACAATGAGCAGTTCTTC.

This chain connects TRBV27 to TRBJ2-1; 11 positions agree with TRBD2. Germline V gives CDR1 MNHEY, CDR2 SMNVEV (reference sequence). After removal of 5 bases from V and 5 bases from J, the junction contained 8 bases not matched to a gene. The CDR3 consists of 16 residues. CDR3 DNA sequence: TGTGCCAGCAGTAAGATACCGGGACTAGCGGACAATGAGCAGTTCTTC. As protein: CASSKIPGLADNEQFF.

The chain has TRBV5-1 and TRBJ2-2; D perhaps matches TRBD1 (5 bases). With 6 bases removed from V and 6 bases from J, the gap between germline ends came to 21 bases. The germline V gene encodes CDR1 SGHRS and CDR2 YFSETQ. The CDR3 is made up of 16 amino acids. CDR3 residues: CASTRTFGAPPGELFF. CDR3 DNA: TGCGCCAGCACCCGCACGTTTGGGGCGCCCCCCGGGGAGCTGTTTTTT.

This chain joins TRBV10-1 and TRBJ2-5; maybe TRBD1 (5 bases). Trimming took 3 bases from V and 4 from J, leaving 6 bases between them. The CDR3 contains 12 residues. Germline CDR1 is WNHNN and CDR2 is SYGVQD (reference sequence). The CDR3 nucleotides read TGCGCCAGCAGTGATCAGGGAGAGACCCAGTACTTC. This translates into CASSDQGETQYF.

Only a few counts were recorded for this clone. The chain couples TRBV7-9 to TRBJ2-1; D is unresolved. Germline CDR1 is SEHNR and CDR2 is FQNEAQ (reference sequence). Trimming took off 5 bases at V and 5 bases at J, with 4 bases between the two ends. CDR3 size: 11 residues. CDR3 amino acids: CASSQDNEQFF. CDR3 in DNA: TGTGCCAGCAGCCAGGACAATGAGCAGTTCTTC.

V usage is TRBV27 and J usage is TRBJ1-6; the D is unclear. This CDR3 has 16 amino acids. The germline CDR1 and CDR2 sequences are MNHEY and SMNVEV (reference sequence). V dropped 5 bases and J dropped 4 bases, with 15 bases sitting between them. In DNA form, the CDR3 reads TGTGCCAGCAGTAATGACGGAGGGTCTTATAATTCACCCCTCCACTTT. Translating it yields CASSNDGGSYNSPLHF.

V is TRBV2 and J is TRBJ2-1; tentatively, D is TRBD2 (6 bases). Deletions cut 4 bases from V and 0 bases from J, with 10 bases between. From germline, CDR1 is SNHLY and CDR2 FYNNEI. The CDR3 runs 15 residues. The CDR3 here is CASSGGRSSYNEQFF. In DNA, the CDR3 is TGTGCCAGCAGTGGGGGGAGGAGCTCCTACAATGAGCAGTTCTTC.

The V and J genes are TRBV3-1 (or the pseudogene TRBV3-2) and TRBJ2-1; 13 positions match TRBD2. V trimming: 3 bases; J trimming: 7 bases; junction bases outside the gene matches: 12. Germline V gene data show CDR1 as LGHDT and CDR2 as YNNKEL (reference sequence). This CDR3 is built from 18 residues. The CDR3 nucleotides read TGTGCCAGCAGCCAGGCACTGGGGGGGGGACTAGCGGGAAATGAGCAGTTCTTC. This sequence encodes CASSQALGGGLAGNEQFF.

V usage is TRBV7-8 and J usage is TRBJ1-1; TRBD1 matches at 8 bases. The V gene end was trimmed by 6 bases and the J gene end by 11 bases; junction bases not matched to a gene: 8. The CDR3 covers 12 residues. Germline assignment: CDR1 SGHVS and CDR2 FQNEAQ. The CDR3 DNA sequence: TGTGCCAGCAGTCACGGACAGGGTCCGGCTTTCTTT. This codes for CASSHGQGPAFF.

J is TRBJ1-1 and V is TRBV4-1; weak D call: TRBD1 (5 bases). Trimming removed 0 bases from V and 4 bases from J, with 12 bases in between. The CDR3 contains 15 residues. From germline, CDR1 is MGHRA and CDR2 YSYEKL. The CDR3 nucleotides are TGCGCCAGCAGCCAAGACAGGGTAGGCCCCACTGAAGCTTTCTTT. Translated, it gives CASSQDRVGPTEAFF.

As DNA, the CDR3 is TGCAGCGTTCTAAACAGGGGGACCACCTATGGCTACACCTTC. This codes for CSVLNRGTTYGYTF. V is TRBV29-1 and J is TRBJ1-2; TRBD1 matches at 8 bases. This CDR3 has 14 amino acids. Germline lookup yields CDR1 SQVTM and CDR2 ANQGSEA. J was trimmed by 4 bases and V by 5 bases; bases with no gene match: 9.

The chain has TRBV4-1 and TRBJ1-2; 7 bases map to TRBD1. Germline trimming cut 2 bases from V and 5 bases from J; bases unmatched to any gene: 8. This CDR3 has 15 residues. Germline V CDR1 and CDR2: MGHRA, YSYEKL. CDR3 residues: CASSQSTGTVYGYTF. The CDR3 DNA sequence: TGCGCCAGCAGCCAATCCACGGGGACAGTATATGGCTACACCTTC.

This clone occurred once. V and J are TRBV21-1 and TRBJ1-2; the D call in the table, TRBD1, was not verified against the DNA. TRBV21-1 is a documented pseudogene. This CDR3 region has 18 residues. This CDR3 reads CASSKAPAGGGGNYGYTF. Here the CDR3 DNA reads TGTGCCAGCAGCAAAGCGCCAGCAGGGGGCGGAGGTAACTATGGCTACACCTTC.

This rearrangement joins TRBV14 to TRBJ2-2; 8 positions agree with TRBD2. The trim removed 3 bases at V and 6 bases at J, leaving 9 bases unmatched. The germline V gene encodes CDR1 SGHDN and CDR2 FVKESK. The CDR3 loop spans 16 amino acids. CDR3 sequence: CASSHAGTRRAGELFF. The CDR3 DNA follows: TGTGCCAGCAGCCACGCCGGGACTAGGAGGGCCGGGGAGCTGTTTTTT. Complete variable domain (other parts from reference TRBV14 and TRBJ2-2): EAGVTQFPSHSVIEKGQTVTLRCDPISGHDNLYWYRRVMGKEIKFLLHFVKESKQDESGMPNNRFLAERTGGTYSTLKVQPAELEDSGVYFCASSHAGTRRAGELFFGEGSRLTVL.

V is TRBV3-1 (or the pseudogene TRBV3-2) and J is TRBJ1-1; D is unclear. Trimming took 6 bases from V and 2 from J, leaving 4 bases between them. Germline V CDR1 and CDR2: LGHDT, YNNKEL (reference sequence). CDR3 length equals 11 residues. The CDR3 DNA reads TGTGCCAGCAGGAGAAACACTGAAGCTTTCTTT. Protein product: CASRRNTEAFF.

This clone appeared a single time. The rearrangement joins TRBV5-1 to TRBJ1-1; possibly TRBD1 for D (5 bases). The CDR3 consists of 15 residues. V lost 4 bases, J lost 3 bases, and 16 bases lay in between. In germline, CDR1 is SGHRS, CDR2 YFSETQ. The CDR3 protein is CASSPGGGGDTEAFF. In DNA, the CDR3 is TGCGCCAGCAGCCCGGGCGGCGGAGGGGACACTGAAGCTTTCTTT. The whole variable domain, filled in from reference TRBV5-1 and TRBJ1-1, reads KAGVTQTPRYLIKTRGQQVTLSCSPISGHRSVSWYQQTPGQGLQFLFEYFSETQRNKGNFPGRFSGRQFSNSRSEMNVSTLELGDSALYLCASSPGGGGDTEAFFGQGTRLTVV.

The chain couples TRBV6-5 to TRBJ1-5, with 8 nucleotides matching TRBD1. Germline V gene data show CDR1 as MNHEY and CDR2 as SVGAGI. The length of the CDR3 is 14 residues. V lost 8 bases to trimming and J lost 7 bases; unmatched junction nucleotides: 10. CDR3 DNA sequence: TGTGCCAGCGAGTACGGACAGGGAAACCAGCCCCAGCATTTT. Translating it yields CASEYGQGNQPQHF.

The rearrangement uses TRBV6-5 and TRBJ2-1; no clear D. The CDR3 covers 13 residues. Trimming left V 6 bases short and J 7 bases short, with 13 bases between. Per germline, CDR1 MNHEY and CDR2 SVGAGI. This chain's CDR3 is CASSLTRLNEQFF. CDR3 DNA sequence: TGTGCCAGCAGCCTAACCCGCTTGAATGAGCAGTTCTTC.

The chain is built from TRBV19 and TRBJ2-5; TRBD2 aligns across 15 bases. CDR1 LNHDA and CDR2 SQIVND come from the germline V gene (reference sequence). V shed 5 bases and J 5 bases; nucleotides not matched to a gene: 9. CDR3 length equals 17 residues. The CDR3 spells CASSSGLAGGPRETQYF. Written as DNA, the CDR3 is TGTGCCAGTAGTTCTGGACTAGCGGGAGGGCCGCGGGAGACCCAGTACTTC.

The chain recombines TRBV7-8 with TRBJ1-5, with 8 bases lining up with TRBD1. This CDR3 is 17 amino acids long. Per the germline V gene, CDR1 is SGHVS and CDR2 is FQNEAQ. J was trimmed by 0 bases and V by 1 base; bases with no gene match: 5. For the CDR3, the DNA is TGTGCCAGCAGCTTAGGGACAGGGACAAGTAGCAATCAGCCCCAGCATTTT. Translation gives CASSLGTGTSSNQPQHF.

The CDR3 loop is CASSQDVTPYEQYF. The CDR3 coding sequence is TGTGCCAGCAGCCAAGATGTCACACCCTACGAGCAGTACTTC. The chain links TRBV3-1 (or the pseudogene TRBV3-2) to TRBJ2-7; D ambiguous. Trimming removed 0 bases at V and 2 bases at J, with 8 bases between. CDR1 is LGHDT, CDR2 YNNKEL, per germline (reference sequence). The CDR3 runs 14 residues.

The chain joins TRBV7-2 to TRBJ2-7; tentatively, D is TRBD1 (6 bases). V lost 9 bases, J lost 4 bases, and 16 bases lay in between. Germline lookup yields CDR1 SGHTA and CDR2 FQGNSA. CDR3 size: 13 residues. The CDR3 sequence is CASRQGPLYEQYF. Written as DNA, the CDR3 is TGTGCCAGTAGGCAGGGGCCACTTTACGAGCAGTACTTC.

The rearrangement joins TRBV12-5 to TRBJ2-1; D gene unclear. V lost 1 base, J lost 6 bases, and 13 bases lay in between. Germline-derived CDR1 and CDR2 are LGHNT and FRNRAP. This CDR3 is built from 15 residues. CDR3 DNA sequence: TGTGCTAGTGGTTTGGGGATAGCCCTCCGCAATGAGCAGTTCTTC. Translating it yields CASGLGIALRNEQFF.

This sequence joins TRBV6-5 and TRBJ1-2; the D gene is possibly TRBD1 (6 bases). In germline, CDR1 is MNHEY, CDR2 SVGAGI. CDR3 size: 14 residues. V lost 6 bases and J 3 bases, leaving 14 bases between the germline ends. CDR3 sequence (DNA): TGTGCCAGCAGGGAGACGACAGGCTACTATGGCTACACCTTC. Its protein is CASRETTGYYGYTF.

CDR3 coding DNA: TGCGCCAGCAGTGAGTACAGGGACTACGAGCAGTACTTC. It translates to CASSEYRDYEQYF. The J gene is TRBJ2-7, the V gene TRBV10-2; TRBD1 is a possible D gene (6 bases). Trimming shortened V by 1 base and J by 3 bases, and 7 bases separated the two germline ends. Germline lookup yields CDR1 WSHSY and CDR2 SAAADI. This CDR3 contains 13 residues.

This CDR3 reads CASSLDLAGFSHNEQFF. The CDR3 DNA reads as TGCGCCAGCAGCTTGGATCTAGCGGGCTTCAGTCACAATGAGCAGTTCTTC. V and J are TRBV5-1 and TRBJ2-1; 8 bases match TRBD2. Germline values: CDR1 SGHRS, CDR2 YFSETQ. V shed 0 bases and J 5 bases; nucleotides not matched to a gene: 10. CDR3 length equals 17 residues.

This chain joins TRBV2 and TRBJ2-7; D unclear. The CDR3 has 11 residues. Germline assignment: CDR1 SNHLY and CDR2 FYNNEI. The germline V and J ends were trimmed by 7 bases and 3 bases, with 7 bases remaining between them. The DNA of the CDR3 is TGTGCCAGCAACGACAACTACGAGCAGTACTTC. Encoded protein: CASNDNYEQYF.

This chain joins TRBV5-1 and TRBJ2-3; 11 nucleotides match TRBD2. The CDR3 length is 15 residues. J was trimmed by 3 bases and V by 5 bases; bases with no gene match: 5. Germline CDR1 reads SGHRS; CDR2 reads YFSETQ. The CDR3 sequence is CASRSGTSGTDTQYF. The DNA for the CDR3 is TGCGCCAGCAGGTCCGGGACTAGCGGTACAGATACGCAGTATTTT.

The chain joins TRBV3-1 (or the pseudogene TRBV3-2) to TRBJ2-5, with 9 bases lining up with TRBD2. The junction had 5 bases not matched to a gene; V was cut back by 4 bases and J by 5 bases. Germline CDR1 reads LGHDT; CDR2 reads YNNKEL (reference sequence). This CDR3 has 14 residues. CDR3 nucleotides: TGTGCCAGCAGCCCAGCGGGAGGTTTGGAGACCCAGTACTTC. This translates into CASSPAGGLETQYF.